This T cell receptor beta chain was found in a study of beta chain features in type 1 diabetes. Markers CD45RO/CCR7/CD25/CD127/CD95/CD27 served to sort CD4+ naive, central memory, regulatory and stem cell-like memory cells. Populations obtained by sorting all exceeded 95% purity. The CDR3 consists of 13 residues. CDR1 and CDR2 (germline): SQVTM, ANQGSEA. With 7 bases removed from V and 3 bases from J, the gap between germline ends came to 15 bases. Of the isolated RNA, all was reverse transcribed, and so the sequenced material was expressed TCRB transcripts. Only in-frame clones appear in the TCRdb table, and some are missing; sequencing was by immunoSEQ multiplex PCR. The repertoire includes 330,000 or so clones, less than 15% of them detected once, and approximately 7% sits in the top ten.

This chain uses TRBV29-1 with TRBJ1-1; maybe TRBD1 (5 bases). Specimen: central memory CD4+ T cells from blood. This clonotype was sampled from a man aged 30 to 45 in good health. The CDR3 loop reads CSAGKQVHTEAFF. In DNA form, the CDR3 reads TGCAGCGCAGGAAAACAGGTTCACACTGAAGCTTTCTTT.